The 14 T cell receptor beta chains below all came from one sample that was sequenced in a study of T-cell memory formation after mild COVID-19. TCRdb recomputed calls from the 5' RACE reads with MiXCR, one row per CDR3 protein. The sample lists under 250,000 distinct CDR3 sequences; roughly 9.4% were seen once. Sequenced sample: PBMCs or a T cell subset sorted from them (not recorded which). The origin of the receptors is a man between 18 and 35 years old who had mild COVID-19 (a few samples of this study predate the infection). Cell type and time point are not known.

This clonotype was seen many times. The V gene is TRBV6-2 or TRBV6-3, the J gene TRBJ2-3; D gene unclear. Germline V lookup: CDR1 MNHEY, CDR2 SVGEGT. The CDR3 consists of 15 residues. V was clipped by 9 bases and J by 3 bases, with 19 bases between them. The DNA for the CDR3 is TGTGCCAGTCACGTGGGATCAGACACGACAGATACGCAGTATTTT. Translated: CASHVGSDTTDTQYF.

The gene calls are TRBV2 and TRBJ2-1, with 7 nucleotides matching TRBD1. This CDR3 has 16 residues. Germline CDR1 SNHLY, CDR2 FYNNEI. V gave up 6 bases and J gave up 0 bases; unmatched junction bases: 8. The CDR3 spells CASRNPGTVSYNEQFF. CDR3 in DNA: TGTGCCAGCAGGAACCCCGGGACAGTCTCCTACAATGAGCAGTTCTTC.

V gene TRBV5-4 combines with J gene TRBJ2-3; TRBD2 aligns across 9 bases. The CDR3 has 17 amino acids. The trim removed 4 bases at V and 2 bases at J, leaving 11 bases unmatched. Germline V gives CDR1 SGHNT, CDR2 YYREEE (reference sequence). CDR3 residues: CASSPYVGGGATDTQYF. The CDR3 DNA is TGTGCCAGCAGCCCCTATGTCGGCGGGGGGGCCACAGATACGCAGTATTTT.

This clonotype was detected many times. The chain is built from TRBV5-1 and TRBJ1-2; tentative D call: TRBD1 (5 bases). The CDR3 covers 14 residues. Per germline, CDR1 SGHRS and CDR2 YFSETQ. Trimming shortened V by 2 bases and J by 2 bases, and 10 bases separated the two germline ends. The CDR3 bases are TGCGCCAGCAGCTTCGGGACGGAGAACTATGGCTACACCTTC. It yields the protein CASSFGTENYGYTF.

At least ten counts were recorded for this clonotype. V usage is TRBV6-5 and J usage is TRBJ1-1; D may be TRBD1 (5 bases). Germline CDR1 reads MNHEY; CDR2 reads SVGAGI. CDR3 length equals 16 residues. V lost 3 bases and J 1 base, leaving 15 bases between the germline ends. CDR3: CASSYLLAGTNTEAFF. As DNA, the CDR3 is TGTGCCAGCAGTTATTTGTTGGCAGGGACGAACACTGAAGCTTTCTTT.

This clonotype was seen repeatedly, ten times or more. The chain is built from TRBV5-6 and TRBJ2-3; possibly TRBD2 for D (5 bases). From germline, CDR1 is SGHDT and CDR2 YYEEEE. The CDR3 length is 18 residues. V gave up 0 bases and J gave up 1 base, with 18 bases separating them. The CDR3 DNA reads as TGTGCCAGCAGCTTGGGTCCCCCCGAGGACTGGGGCACAGATACGCAGTATTTT. Protein product: CASSLGPPEDWGTDTQYF. Full variable domain (missing parts from reference TRBV5-6 and TRBJ2-3): DAGVTQSPTHLIKTRGQQVTLRCSPKSGHDTVSWYQQALGQGPQFIFQYYEEEERQRGNFPDRFSGHQFPNYSSELNVNALLLGDSALYLCASSLGPPEDWGTDTQYFGPGTRLTVL.

The chain carries TRBV6-5 and TRBJ2-3; D perhaps matches TRBD2 (6 bases). V lost 0 bases and J 6 bases, leaving 10 bases between the germline ends. From germline, CDR1 is MNHEY and CDR2 SVGAGI. CDR3 length: 14 residues. The CDR3 is CASSYSTGVDTQYF. In DNA, the CDR3 is TGTGCCAGCAGTTACTCGACGGGAGTTGATACGCAGTATTTT.

The chain combines TRBV3-1 with TRBJ2-1, with D tentatively TRBD2 (7 bases). Between the trimmed V and J ends, which lost 3 bases and 3 bases, there was a span of 15 bases. The CDR3 runs to 16 residues. CDR1 is LGHDT, CDR2 YNNKEL, per germline (reference sequence). The DNA for the CDR3 is TGTGCCAGCAGCCAGGGAGGGGGGGACCTCTACAATGAGCAGTTCTTC. The encoded protein is CASSQGGGDLYNEQFF.

Notes on this clonotype: The junction shows a germline mismatch at one end, possibly a read error. The gene calls are TRBV7-7 and TRBJ2-5, with TRBD1 matching over 8 bases. The CDR3 length is 16 residues. Germline lookup yields CDR1 SSHAT and CDR2 FNYEAQ (reference sequence). Here the CDR3 DNA reads TGTGCTAGCAGCTTAGCCGCCCAGGGGGCATGGGAGACCCAGTACTTC. Its translation: CASSLAAQGAWETQYF.

The chain has TRBV5-5 and TRBJ2-6, with D possibly TRBD2 on 5 matching bases. CDR3 length equals 17 residues. Trimming removed 4 bases from V and 1 base from J, with 15 bases in between. CDR1 and CDR2 from the germline V gene are SGHKS and YYEKEE (reference sequence). Here the CDR3 DNA reads TGTGCCAGCAGCCACCGGCCGGGCGGGTCTGGGGCCAACGTCCTGACTTTC. Residues: CASSHRPGGSGANVLTF.

This clonotype was seen more than once but under ten times. The V and J genes are TRBV5-1 and TRBJ1-5; tentative D call: TRBD1 (5 bases). The CDR3 has 15 amino acids. From germline, CDR1 is SGHRS and CDR2 YFSETQ. V gave up 4 bases and J gave up 2 bases, with 13 bases separating them. The CDR3 DNA sequence: TGCGCCAGCAGCGAGGGGACGGTCGGCAATCAGCCCCAGCATTTT. It yields the protein CASSEGTVGNQPQHF.

In this sample, this clonotype turned up many times. The CDR3 protein is CASSWGAGNYGYTF. The CDR3, as DNA: TGTGCCAGCAGTTGGGGGGCAGGGAACTATGGCTACACCTTC. This chain joins TRBV12-3 or TRBV12-4 and TRBJ1-2; D possibly corresponds to TRBD1 (6 bases). V was cut by 4 bases and J by 2 bases, with 11 bases left in between. The CDR3 consists of 14 residues.

This clonotype has just a few counts. The chain combines TRBV7-2 with TRBJ2-7; 7 positions match TRBD2. This CDR3 contains 16 residues. The ends lost 3 bases at V and 1 base at J; junction bases unmatched: 9. CDR1 and CDR2 (germline): SGHTA, FQGNSA. CDR3 in amino acids: CASSFAPAGVSYEQYF. Written as DNA, the CDR3 is TGTGCCAGCAGCTTCGCCCCGGCGGGGGTATCCTACGAGCAGTACTTC.

This clonotype was seen at least ten times. The chain combines TRBV6-5 with TRBJ2-4, with 10 bases matching TRBD1. The CDR3 is 14 amino acids. CDR1 and CDR2 from the germline V gene are MNHEY and SVGAGI. V was clipped by 0 bases and J by 8 bases; unmatched bases: 1. CDR3 region: CASSYSGTGDIQYF. In nucleotides, the CDR3 is TGTGCCAGCAGTTACTCGGGGACAGGGGACATTCAGTACTTC.